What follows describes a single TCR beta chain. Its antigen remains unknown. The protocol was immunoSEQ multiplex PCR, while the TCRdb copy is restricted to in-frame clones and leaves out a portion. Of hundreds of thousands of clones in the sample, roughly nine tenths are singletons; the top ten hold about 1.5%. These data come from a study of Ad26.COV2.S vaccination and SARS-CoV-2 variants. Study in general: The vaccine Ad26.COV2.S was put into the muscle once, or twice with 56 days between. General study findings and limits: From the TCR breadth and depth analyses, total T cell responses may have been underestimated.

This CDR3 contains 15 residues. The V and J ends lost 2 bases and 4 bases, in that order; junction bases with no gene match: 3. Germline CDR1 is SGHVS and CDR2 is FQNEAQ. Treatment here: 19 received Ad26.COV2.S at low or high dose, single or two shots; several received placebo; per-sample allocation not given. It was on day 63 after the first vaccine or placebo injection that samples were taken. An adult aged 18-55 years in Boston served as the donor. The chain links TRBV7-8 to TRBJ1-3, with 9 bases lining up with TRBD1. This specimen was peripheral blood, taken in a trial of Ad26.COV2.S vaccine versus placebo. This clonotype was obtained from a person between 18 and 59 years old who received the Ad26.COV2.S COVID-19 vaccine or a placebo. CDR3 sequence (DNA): TGTGCCAGCAGCTTAAGGGGACAGGGAGGAAACACCATATATTTT. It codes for CASSLRGQGGNTIYF.